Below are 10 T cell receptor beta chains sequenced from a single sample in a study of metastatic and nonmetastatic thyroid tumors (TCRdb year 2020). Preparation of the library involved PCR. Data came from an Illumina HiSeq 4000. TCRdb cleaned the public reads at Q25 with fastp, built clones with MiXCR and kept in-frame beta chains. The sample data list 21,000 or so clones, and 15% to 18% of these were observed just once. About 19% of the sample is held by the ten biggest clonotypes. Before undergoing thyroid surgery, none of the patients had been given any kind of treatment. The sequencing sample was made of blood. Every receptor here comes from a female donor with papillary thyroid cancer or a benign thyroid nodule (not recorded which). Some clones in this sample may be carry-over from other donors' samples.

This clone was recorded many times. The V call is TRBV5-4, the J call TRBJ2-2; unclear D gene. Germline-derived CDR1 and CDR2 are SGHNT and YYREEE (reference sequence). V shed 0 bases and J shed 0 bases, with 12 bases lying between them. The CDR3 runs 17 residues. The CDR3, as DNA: TGTGCCAGCAGCTTGGCCTGGGGTGCTGCGAACACCGGGGAGCTGTTTTTT. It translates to CASSLAWGAANTGELFF.

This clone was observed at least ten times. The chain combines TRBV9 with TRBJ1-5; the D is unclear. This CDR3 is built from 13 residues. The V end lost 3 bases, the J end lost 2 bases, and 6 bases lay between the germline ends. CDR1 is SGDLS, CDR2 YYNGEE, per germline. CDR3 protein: CASSGGGNQPQHF. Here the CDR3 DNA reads TGTGCCAGCAGCGGGGGTGGCAATCAGCCCCAGCATTTT.

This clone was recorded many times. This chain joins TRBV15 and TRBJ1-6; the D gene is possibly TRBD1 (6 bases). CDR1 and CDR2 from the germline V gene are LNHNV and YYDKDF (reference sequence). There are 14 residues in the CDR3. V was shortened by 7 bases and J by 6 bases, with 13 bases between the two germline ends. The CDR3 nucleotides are TGTGCCACCAAGGTAGGGGGGCCTAATTCACCCCTCCACTTT. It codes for CATKVGGPNSPLHF.

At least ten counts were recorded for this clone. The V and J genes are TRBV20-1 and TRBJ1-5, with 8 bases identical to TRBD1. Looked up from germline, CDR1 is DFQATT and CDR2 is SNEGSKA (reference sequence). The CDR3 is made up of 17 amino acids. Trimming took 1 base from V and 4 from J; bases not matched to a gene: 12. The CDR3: CSARGWILGTGNQPQHF. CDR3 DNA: TGCAGTGCTAGAGGTTGGATACTTGGGACAGGAAATCAGCCCCAGCATTTT.

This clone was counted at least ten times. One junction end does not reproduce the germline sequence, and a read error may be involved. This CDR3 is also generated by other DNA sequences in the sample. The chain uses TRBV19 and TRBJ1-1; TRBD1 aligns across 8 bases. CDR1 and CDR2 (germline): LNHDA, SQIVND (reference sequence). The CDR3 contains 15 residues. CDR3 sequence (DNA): TGCGCCAGTAGTATAAGACAGGGGATCACCACTGAAGCTTTCTTT. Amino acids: CASSIRQGITTEAFF.

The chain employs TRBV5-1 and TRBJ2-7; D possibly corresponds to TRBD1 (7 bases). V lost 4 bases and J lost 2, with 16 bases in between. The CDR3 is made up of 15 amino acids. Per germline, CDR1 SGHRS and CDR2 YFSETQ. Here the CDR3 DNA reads TGCGCCAGCAGCACAGGAGGGACAGACACCTACGAGCAGTACTTC. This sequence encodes CASSTGGTDTYEQYF.

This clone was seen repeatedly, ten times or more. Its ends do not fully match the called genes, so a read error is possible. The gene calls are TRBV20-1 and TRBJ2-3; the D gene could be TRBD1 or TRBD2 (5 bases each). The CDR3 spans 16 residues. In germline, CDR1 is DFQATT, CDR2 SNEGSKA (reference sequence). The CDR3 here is CSARELTRDVGYTQYF. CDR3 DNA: TGCAGTGCTCGAGAGCTCACTAGGGACGTCGGTTATACGCAGTATTTT.

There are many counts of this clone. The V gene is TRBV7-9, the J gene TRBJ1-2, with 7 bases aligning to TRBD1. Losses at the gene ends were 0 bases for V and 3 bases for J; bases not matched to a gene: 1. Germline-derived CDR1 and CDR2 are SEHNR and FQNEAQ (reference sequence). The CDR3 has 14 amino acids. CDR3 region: CASSLAQGYYGYTF. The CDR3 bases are TGTGCCAGCAGCTTAGCACAGGGGTACTATGGCTACACCTTC.

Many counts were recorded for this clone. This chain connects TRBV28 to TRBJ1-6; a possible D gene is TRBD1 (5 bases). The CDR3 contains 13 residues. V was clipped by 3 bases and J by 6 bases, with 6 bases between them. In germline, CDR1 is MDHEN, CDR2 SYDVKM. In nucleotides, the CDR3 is TGTGCCAGCAGTTTCGACAGTAATTCACCCCTCCACTTT. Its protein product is CASSFDSNSPLHF.

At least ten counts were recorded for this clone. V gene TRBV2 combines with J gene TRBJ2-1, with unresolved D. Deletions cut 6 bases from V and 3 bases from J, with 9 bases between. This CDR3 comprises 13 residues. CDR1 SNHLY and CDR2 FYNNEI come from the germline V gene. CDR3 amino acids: CASRNRIYNEQFF. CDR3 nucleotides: TGTGCCAGCAGAAACAGAATCTACAATGAGCAGTTCTTC. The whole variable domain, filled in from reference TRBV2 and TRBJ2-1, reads EPEVTQTPSHQVTQMGQEVILRCVPISNHLYFYWYRQILGQKVEFLVSFYNNEISEKSEIFDDQFSVERPDGSNFTLKIRSTKLEDSAMYFCASRNRIYNEQFFGPGTRLTVL.